The rows below give T cell receptor beta chains drawn from one sample of a study of T cell repertoires in cytomegalovirus infection. TCRdb recomputed calls from the reads with MiXCR, one row per CDR3 protein. Here the sample spans around 800,000 distinct CDR3 sequences, approximately 30% being singletons. These receptors' antigens are unknown. Sequences were derived from cultured CD8+ T cells from PBMCs, sampled from culture after CMV antigen stimulation. These receptors all stem from a human donor in good health (CMV status not recorded). Some clones in this sample may be carry-over from other donors' samples. Both conserved end residues are part of each CDR3. A D gene is named only where the DNA matches it firmly. Clone size is given for some rows only: seen once, a few or many times, or a class if the clone is expanded.

clone_size | j_call | d_call | v_call | cdr3_nt | cdr3_aa
NA | TRBJ2-1 | NA | TRBV24-1 | TGTGCCACCAGTGATGGCCCGAGAAATGAGCAGTTCTTC | CATSDGPRNEQFF
NA | TRBJ1-2 | NA | TRBV6-2/TRBV6-3 | TGTGCCAGCAGTTACGCTGGGGACCTCCTCTATGGCTACACCTTC | CASSYAGDLLYGYTF
NA | TRBJ1-1 | TRBD1 | TRBV7-3 | TGTGCCAGCAGCTTAACGACAGGGAGGACTGAAGCTTTCTTT | CASSLTTGRTEAFF
NA | TRBJ2-1 | NA | TRBV7-2 | TGTGTCAGCAGCCCACAGGATAAGTGGTACAATGAGCAGTTCTTC | CVSSPQDKWYNEQFF
few | TRBJ2-1 | TRBD1 | TRBV2 | TGTGCCAGCACCCCGGGACAGAACAATGAGCAGTTCTTC | CASTPGQNNEQFF
NA | TRBJ1-6 | TRBD1 | TRBV14 | TGTGCCAGCAGCCAAGACAGGGGGCATTCACCCCTCCACTTT | CASSQDRGHSPLHF
NA | TRBJ1-5 | NA | TRBV28 | TGTGCCAGCAGTTTAGGTGCGGGTCAGCAGCCCCAGCATTTT | CASSLGAGQQPQHF
NA | TRBJ2-3 | TRBD1 | TRBV2 | TGTGCCAGCAGTGAACCGGGGACAGTTCCAGATACGCAGTATTTT | CASSEPGTVPDTQYF
NA | TRBJ1-1 | NA | TRBV2 | TGTGCCAGCCCCGTCAACATGAACACTGAAGCTTTCTTT | CASPVNMNTEAFF
NA | TRBJ2-4 | NA | TRBV7-9 | TGTGCCAGCAGCCCCGGGACGGCTCTAGTTATAGCCAAAAACATTCAGTACTTC | CASSPGTALVIAKNIQYF
few | TRBJ2-1 | NA | TRBV7-9 | TGTGCCAGCAGCGCCCAGGGGCAGGAGACCCGCAATGAGCAGTTCTTC | CASSAQGQETRNEQFF
NA | TRBJ2-7 | NA | TRBV19 | TGTGCCAGTAGTAGGCTTGGACAGACGTATAACTCCTACGAGCAGTACTTC | CASSRLGQTYNSYEQYF
NA | TRBJ1-5 | NA | TRBV5-5 | TGTGCCAGCAGTCCGGACGTAAATCAGCCCCAGCATTTT | CASSPDVNQPQHF
NA | TRBJ2-1 | NA | TRBV20-1 | TGCAGTGCTAGGGAAGATACCCTTTACAATGAGCAGTTCTTC | CSAREDTLYNEQFF
NA | TRBJ2-1 | TRBD1 | TRBV5-6 | TGTGCCAGCAGCTCCCTCGGGACAGGGGTTTTGAATGAGCAGTTCTTC | CASSSLGTGVLNEQFF
many | TRBJ2-7 | NA | TRBV12-3/TRBV12-4 | TGTGCCAGCTCTTACCCACGGGGGCAAACCTACGAGCAGTACTTC | CASSYPRGQTYEQYF
many | TRBJ1-1 | NA | TRBV7-2 | TGTGCCAGCAGCTTACGGGGTACGACTTACACTGAAGCTTTCTTT | CASSLRGTTYTEAFF
NA | TRBJ2-2 | TRBD1 | TRBV12-3/TRBV12-4 | TGTGCCAGCAGCGGGACAGGGAAAGCCGGGGAGCTGTTTTTT | CASSGTGKAGELFF
NA | TRBJ1-3 | NA | TRBV7-6 | TGTGCCAGCAGCCAAAACGGACACAACTCTAGAAACACCATATATTTT | CASSQNGHNSRNTIYF
few | TRBJ2-1 | NA | TRBV4-3 | TGCGCCAGCAGCCAAGAGAGGTGGACACTTCCCTACAATGAGCAGTTCTTC | CASSQERWTLPYNEQFF
NA | TRBJ1-5 | TRBD1 | TRBV6-6 | TGTGCCAGCAGTTGGAACCGGGACAGCAGCAATCAGCCCCAGCATTTT | CASSWNRDSSNQPQHF
few | TRBJ2-7 | NA | TRBV6-1 | TGTGCCAGCAGTGAAGCAGGAGTCGGCTACGAGCAGTACTTC | CASSEAGVGYEQYF
NA | TRBJ1-4 | TRBD1 | TRBV18 | TGTGCCAGCTCACCACCGGAGGGGGCAGGAGAAAAACTGTTTTTT | CASSPPEGAGEKLFF
NA | TRBJ2-7 | NA | TRBV12-3/TRBV12-4 | TGTGCCAGCAGTTTCTATGCCCCGATCGAGCAGTACTTC | CASSFYAPIEQYF
many | TRBJ2-1 | TRBD2 | TRBV7-9 | TGTGCCAGCAGCCTGGGACTAGCGGCCCCCTACAATGAGCAGTTCTTC | CASSLGLAAPYNEQFF
few | TRBJ2-1 | NA | TRBV18 | TGTGCCAGCTCCCCAGGGGGAATCGGGAGCAATGAGCAGTTCTTC | CASSPGGIGSNEQFF
NA | TRBJ2-6 | NA | TRBV4-1 | TGCGCCAGCAGCCAGACTGCAGGGTCTGGGGCCAACGTCCTGACTTTC | CASSQTAGSGANVLTF
few | TRBJ1-1 | TRBD1 | TRBV6-1 | TGTGCCAGCAGTGGGGACAGTGCGGGGACTGAAGCTTTCTTT | CASSGDSAGTEAFF
few | TRBJ2-2 | TRBD2 | TRBV7-3 | TGTGCCAGCAGCCTTAGCGGGGGGGCGAACACCGGGGAGCTGTTTTTT | CASSLSGGANTGELFF
NA | TRBJ1-1 | NA | TRBV19 | TGTGCCAGTACAGGGTTTCTAGTGGCTGAAGCTTTCTTT | CASTGFLVAEAFF
NA | TRBJ2-3 | TRBD2 | TRBV4-3 | TGCGCCAGCAGCCAAGAAAATGGCGGGGGAAGGAGCACAGATACGCAGTATTTT | CASSQENGGGRSTDTQYF
NA | TRBJ1-3 | NA | TRBV20-1 | TGCAGTGCTAAACCTGGGGCCGACTCTGGAAACACCATATATTTT | CSAKPGADSGNTIYF
NA | TRBJ1-2 | NA | TRBV9 | TGTGCCAGCAGCGTAGGGGTAGAGGACAACTATGGCTACACCTTC | CASSVGVEDNYGYTF
NA | TRBJ1-2 | NA | TRBV11-2 | TGTGCCAGCAGCCTATCGATCCGGAATGGCTACACCTTC | CASSLSIRNGYTF
few | TRBJ2-1 | TRBD2 | TRBV7-9 | TGTGCCAGCAGCCCTTCTTTTTCACTAGCGGGGGGTACCTCCTACAATGAGCAGTTCTTC | CASSPSFSLAGGTSYNEQFF
NA | TRBJ2-5 | TRBD2 | TRBV14 | TGTGCCAGCAGCCAAACGGCGGGACTAGCGGGACAAGAGACCCAGTACTTC | CASSQTAGLAGQETQYF
NA | TRBJ1-6 | TRBD1 | TRBV12-3/TRBV12-4 | TGTGCCAGCAGCCGCCGACAGGGGGCTAATTCACCCCTCCACTTT | CASSRRQGANSPLHF
many | TRBJ1-2 | TRBD1 | TRBV5-4 | TGTGCCAGCAGCTTGGCCGCAGGACAGGGGGCGCAGGGCTACACCTTC | CASSLAAGQGAQGYTF
few | TRBJ1-2 | NA | TRBV6-5 | TGTGCCAGCAGTTACTCTGGGACAACCAACTATGGCTACACCTTC | CASSYSGTTNYGYTF
few | TRBJ1-5 | NA | TRBV2 | TGTGCCAGCAGTGAAGCAGCGGCATTGGCTGGTCAGCCCCAGCATTTT | CASSEAAALAGQPQHF
few | TRBJ1-1 | TRBD1 | TRBV27 | TGTGCCAGCAGTCGCCCCGGGACAGGGCCATTGAACACTGAAGCTTTCTTT | CASSRPGTGPLNTEAFF
NA | TRBJ1-5 | NA | TRBV5-6 | TGTGCCAGCAGCCTCGGACACGAGGATCAGCCCCAGCATTTT | CASSLGHEDQPQHF
many | TRBJ1-4 | NA | TRBV5-8 | TGTGCCAGCAGCCTATCGACGGGTAGCAGGGAACTGTTTTTT | CASSLSTGSRELFF
few | TRBJ2-3 | NA | TRBV4-1 | TGCGCCAGCAGCCCGACTAGAGGGGATACGCAGTATTTT | CASSPTRGDTQYF
few | TRBJ2-3 | NA | TRBV6-6 | TGTGCCAGCATTCAGGGAGTAGATACGCAGTATTTT | CASIQGVDTQYF
few | TRBJ2-5 | TRBD2 | TRBV4-1 | TGCGCCAGCAGCCAACTGGGCGCGGGGGGGAAAGAGACCCAGTACTTC | CASSQLGAGGKETQYF
few | TRBJ1-5 | NA | TRBV12-5 | TGTGCTAGTGTTCGGGGCCTAAGCAATCAGCCCCAGCATTTT | CASVRGLSNQPQHF
few | TRBJ1-1 | NA | TRBV7-6 | TGTGCCAGCAGCTTAGCTGGGGACCAGGGAGCTTTCTTT | CASSLAGDQGAFF
few | TRBJ2-4 | NA | TRBV7-6 | TGTGCCAGCAGCTTGACGGGGGCAGAACTAGCCAAAAACATTCAGTACTTC | CASSLTGAELAKNIQYF
NA | TRBJ1-1 | TRBD1 | TRBV6-5 | TGTGCCAGCAGTAATTACAGGGGGTTTAACACTGAAGCTTTCTTT | CASSNYRGFNTEAFF